This is a list of T cell receptor beta chains from one sample in a study of regulatory T cells in long-lasting Graves disease. Via MiXCR, TCRdb re-called the multiplex PCR reads, giving one row per CDR3 protein. The data hold over 300,000 distinct CDR3 sequences, with roughly 15% observed a single time. The sample was peripheral blood mononuclear cells (PBMCs), taken at new diagnosis, from a patient treated with antithyroid drugs. The receptors derive from a female donor with Graves disease. Both conserved end residues are part of each CDR3. D genes are given only for firm matches. Some rows have no size entry. The others give once, few or many, or a class for an expanded clone.

many,TRBD1,TRBV12-5,TRBJ1-1,CASGFAGQGGLLNTEAFF,TGTGCTAGTGGTTTCGCCGGACAGGGGGGGCTCCTCAACACTGAAGCTTTCTTT
-,TRBD1,TRBV27,TRBJ1-1,CASSFSGTGRTEAFF,TGTGCCAGCAGTTTCTCTGGGACAGGGAGAACTGAAGCTTTCTTT
many,TRBD1,TRBV13,TRBJ2-7,CASSLAHGTAEQYF,TGTGCCAGCAGCTTAGCCCACGGGACAGCCGAGCAGTACTTC
many,TRBD1,TRBV7-9,TRBJ2-1,CASSTPLLGQGANEQFF,TGTGCCAGCAGCACCCCGCTACTGGGACAGGGGGCCAATGAGCAGTTCTTC
many,-,TRBV9,TRBJ1-2,CASSEGQGSYGYTF,TGTGCCAGCAGCGAGGGCCAGGGGAGCTATGGCTACACCTTC
-,-,TRBV6-2/TRBV6-3,TRBJ2-1,CASSPRGLNEQFF,TGTGCCAGCAGCCCCCGGGGCCTCAATGAGCAGTTCTTC
-,-,TRBV12-3/TRBV12-4,TRBJ2-3,CASSDQGGTDTQYF,TGTGCCAGCAGCGACCAGGGGGGTACAGATACGCAGTATTTT
many,-,TRBV6-1,TRBJ2-1,CASSLSGYNEQFF,TGTGCCAGCAGCCTTAGCGGATACAATGAGCAGTTCTTC
-,TRBD1,TRBV13,TRBJ2-7,CASSPRGFGIYEQYF,TGTGCCAGCAGCCCCAGGGGGTTTGGTATTTACGAGCAGTACTTC
few,-,TRBV10-3,TRBJ1-4,CATGVTDEKLFF,TGTGCCACCGGGGTTACCGATGAAAAACTGTTTTTT
-,-,TRBV6-2/TRBV6-3,TRBJ1-5,CASSENRWNNQPQHF,TGTGCCAGCAGTGAAAATAGGTGGAACAATCAGCCCCAGCATTTT
few,-,TRBV12-3/TRBV12-4,TRBJ1-1,CASSLRGNTEASF,TGTGCCAGCAGTTTGCGAGGGAACACTGAAGCTTCCTTT
many,-,TRBV6-1,TRBJ2-5,CASSAPSQETQYF,TGTGCCAGCAGCGCACCTAGTCAAGAGACCCAGTACTTC
-,-,TRBV29-1,TRBJ1-1,CSVEIGDTEAFF,TGCAGCGTTGAAATCGGAGACACTGAAGCTTTCTTT
-,-,TRBV9,TRBJ2-5,CASSVGTEEETQYF,TGTGCCAGCAGCGTAGGGACAGAGGAAGAGACCCAGTACTTC
-,TRBD1,TRBV12-3/TRBV12-4,TRBJ1-3,CASTPHRGTGNTIYF,TGTGCCAGCACCCCCCACAGGGGGACTGGAAACACCATATATTTT
-,TRBD1,TRBV9,TRBJ2-7,CASSVGQGFVSVYEQYF,TGTGCCAGCAGCGTCGGACAGGGCTTCGTATCGGTCTACGAGCAGTACTTC